This T cell receptor (beta chain) was identified during a study of shared clonotypes between healthy human individuals. Clones were read by immunoSEQ multiplex PCR, and TCRdb kept only the in-frame ones, dropping some. The sample has approximately 2,000,000 clones, about 90% seen once. The receptor was derived from a man aged 18 to 29 in good health. Some clones in this sample may be carry-over from other donors' samples. Sequences were obtained from naive CD4+ T cells from PBMCs. Noted subset: CD45RA+ positively selected.

The CDR3 sequence is CASSSQGPPYNEQFF. As DNA, the CDR3 is TGTGCCAGCAGCTCGCAGGGTCCCCCCTACAATGAGCAGTTCTTC. The V gene is TRBV7-3, the J gene TRBJ2-1; a possible D gene is TRBD1 (5 bases). The CDR3 totals 15 residues. From germline, CDR1 is SGHTA and CDR2 FQGTGA. Between the trimmed V and J ends, which lost 4 bases and 2 bases, there was a span of 12 bases.